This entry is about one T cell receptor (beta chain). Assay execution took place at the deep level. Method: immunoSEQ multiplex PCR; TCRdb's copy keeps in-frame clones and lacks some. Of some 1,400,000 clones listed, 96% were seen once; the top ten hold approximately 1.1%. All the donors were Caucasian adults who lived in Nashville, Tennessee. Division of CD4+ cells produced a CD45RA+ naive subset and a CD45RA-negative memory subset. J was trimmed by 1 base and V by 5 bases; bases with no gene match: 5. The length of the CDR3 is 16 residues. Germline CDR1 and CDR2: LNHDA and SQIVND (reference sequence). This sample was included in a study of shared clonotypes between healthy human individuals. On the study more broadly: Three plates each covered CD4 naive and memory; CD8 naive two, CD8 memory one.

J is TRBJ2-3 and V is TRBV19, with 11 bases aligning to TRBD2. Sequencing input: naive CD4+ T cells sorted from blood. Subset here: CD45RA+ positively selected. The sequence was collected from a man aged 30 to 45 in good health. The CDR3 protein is CASSFLAGGGTDTQYF. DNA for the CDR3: TGTGCCAGTAGTTTTCTAGCGGGAGGAGGCACAGATACGCAGTATTTT.